Reported below is one TCR beta chain. This specimen includes other DNA sequences encoding the same CDR3. The germline gives CDR1 SEHNR, CDR2 FQNEAQ (reference sequence). V was clipped by 1 base and J by 2 bases, with 6 bases between them. The CDR3 loop spans 14 amino acids. This specimen belongs to a study of cytomegalovirus exposure and HLA in healthy donors. Primers for the PCR totalled 60 Vbeta and 13 Jbeta. TCRdb keeps only in-frame clones here, not all; method: immunoSEQ multiplex PCR. Of around 150,000 clones in the sample, about 74% are singletons; the top ten hold 3.1%. The sequencing input was PBMCs. This rearrangement joins TRBV7-9 to TRBJ1-5; D gene unclear. The TCR was taken from a male donor in good health and CMV-seronegative. CDR3 sequence reads: CASSLGAGNQPQHF. The CDR3 DNA follows: TGTGCCAGCAGCTTAGGGGCAGGCAATCAGCCCCAGCATTTT. Drawing the rest from reference TRBV7-9 and TRBJ1-5, the complete variable domain is DTGVSQNPRHKITKRGQNVTFRCDPISEHNRLYWYRQTLGQGPEFLTYFQNEAQLEKSRLLSDRFSAERPKGSFSTLEIQRTEQGDSAMYLCASSLGAGNQPQHFGDGTRLSIL.